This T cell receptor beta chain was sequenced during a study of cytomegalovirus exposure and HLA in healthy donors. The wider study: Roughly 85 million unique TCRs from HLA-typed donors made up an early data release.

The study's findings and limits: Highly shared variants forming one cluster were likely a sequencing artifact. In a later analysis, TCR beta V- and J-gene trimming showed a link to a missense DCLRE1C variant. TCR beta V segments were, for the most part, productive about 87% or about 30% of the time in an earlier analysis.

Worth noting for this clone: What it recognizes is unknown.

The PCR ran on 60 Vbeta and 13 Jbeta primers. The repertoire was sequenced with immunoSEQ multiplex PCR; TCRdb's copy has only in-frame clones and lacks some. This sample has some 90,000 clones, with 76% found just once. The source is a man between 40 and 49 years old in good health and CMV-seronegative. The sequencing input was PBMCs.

The CDR3 reads CASSGDRPNNEQFF. The CDR3 bases are TGTGCCAGCAGCGGGGACAGGCCTAACAATGAGCAGTTCTTC. The genes are TRBV11-3 and TRBJ2-1, with 8 bases fitting TRBD1. V lost 5 bases, J lost 5 bases, and 5 bases stayed unmatched. Per the germline V gene, CDR1 is SGHNT and CDR2 is YENEEA. The CDR3 is 14 amino acids. The whole variable domain, remainder taken from reference TRBV11-3 and TRBJ2-1, is EAGVVQSPRYKIIEKKQPVAFWCNPISGHNTLYWYLQNLGQGPELLIRYENEEAVDDSQLPKDRFSAERLKGVDSTLKIQPAELGDSAVYLCASSGDRPNNEQFFGPGTRLTVL.